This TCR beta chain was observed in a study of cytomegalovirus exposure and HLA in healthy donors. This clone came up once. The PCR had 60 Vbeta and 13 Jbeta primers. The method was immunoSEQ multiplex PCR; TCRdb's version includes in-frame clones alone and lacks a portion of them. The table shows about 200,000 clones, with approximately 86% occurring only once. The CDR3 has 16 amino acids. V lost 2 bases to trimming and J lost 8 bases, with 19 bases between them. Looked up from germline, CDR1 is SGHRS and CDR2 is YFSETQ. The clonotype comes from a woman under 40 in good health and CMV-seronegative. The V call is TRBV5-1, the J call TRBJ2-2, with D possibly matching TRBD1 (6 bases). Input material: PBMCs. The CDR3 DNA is TGCGCCAGCAGCTTCGTACAGGTGGGGGCTTCAGGGGAGCTGTTTTTT. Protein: CASSFVQVGASGELFF.